This T cell receptor beta chain appears in the sequencing data of a study of T cells after yellow fever vaccination. TCRdb passed the 5' RACE reads through MiXCR, listing each CDR3 protein once. Of approximately 300,000 distinct CDR3 sequences listed, roughly 6.8% are singletons. CDR1 KGHSH and CDR2 LQKENI come from the germline V gene. The CDR3 runs to 15 residues. Trimming shortened V by 6 bases and J by 6 bases, and 15 bases separated the two germline ends. The sequence derives from a man between 18 and 35 years old who received the YFV17D yellow fever vaccine. The chain links TRBV18 to TRBJ1-6, with a possible D match to TRBD1 (5 bases). The source material was PBMCs, sampled 45 days after the first yellow fever vaccination. As DNA, the CDR3 is TGTGCCAGCTCCCCCGTGGGGGATTCTAATTCACCCCTCCACTTT. Translation gives CASSPVGDSNSPLHF.